Below, 22 T cell receptor beta chains from the same sample are listed, as sequenced in a study of post-analysis software for immune sequencing data. Included in the TCR beta cDNA libraries were unique molecular identifiers. TCRdb reprocessed the PCR reads with MiXCR, giving one entry per CDR3 protein. The data show 650,000 to 900,000 distinct CDR3 sequences, roughly 50% seen once. Whole-study findings and limits: Among roughly five TRBV segments more frequent in patients than controls were TRBV5-6, TRBV5-1 and TRBV20-1.

These receptors' targets are unknown. Sequencing was done on a sample of blood. The source is a girl aged 10 to 17 with multiple sclerosis.

The chain uses TRBV7-3 and TRBJ2-7, with D unclear. Germline CDR1 SGHTA, CDR2 FQGTGA. There are 15 residues in the CDR3. Trimming took 3 bases from V and 5 from J, leaving 17 bases between them. For the CDR3, the DNA is TGTGCCAGCAGCTTCCCGGACCCCGAACCCCACGAGCAGTACTTC. This sequence encodes CASSFPDPEPHEQYF.

The J gene is TRBJ2-5, the V gene TRBV2; 8 bases agree with TRBD1. Germline trimming cut 6 bases from V and 2 bases from J; bases unmatched to any gene: 8. This CDR3 contains 15 residues. Per the germline V gene, CDR1 is SNHLY and CDR2 is FYNNEI. In DNA, the CDR3 is TGTGCCAGCAGCTCCAGGGGGCCCGAACAAGAGACCCAGTACTTC. The encoded protein is CASSSRGPEQETQYF.

This sequence joins TRBV13 and TRBJ2-5, with TRBD2 as a possible D gene (6 bases). TRBJ2-7 explains the end of the DNA better; the J call may be wrong. The CDR3 totals 18 residues. The germline V gene has CDR1 PRHDT and CDR2 FYEKMQ (reference sequence). The CDR3 loop reads CASRQGARGRSMAYEQYF. The CDR3 nucleotides read TGTGCCAGCAGACAAGGAGCGCGGGGAAGGAGCATGGCCTACGAGCAGTACTTC.

This clonotype was recorded many times. V usage is TRBV4-1 and J usage is TRBJ2-7; tentatively, D is TRBD2 (6 bases). Trimming cost V 2 bases and J 0 bases, with 14 bases left between them. Germline values: CDR1 MGHRA, CDR2 YSYEKL. This CDR3 is 16 amino acids long. The CDR3 protein is CASSQRTGEDSYEQYF. The DNA for the CDR3 is TGCGCCAGCAGCCAAAGGACGGGGGAGGACTCCTACGAGCAGTACTTC.

This clonotype has at least ten counts. This rearrangement joins TRBV5-1 to TRBJ2-7; 10 bases line up with TRBD1. With V trimmed by 5 bases and J by 6 bases, 14 bases remained unmatched. CDR1 SGHRS and CDR2 YFSETQ come from the germline V gene. This CDR3 is built from 16 residues. The CDR3 loop reads CASSTGSGTGALEQYF. CDR3 sequence (DNA): TGCGCCAGCAGTACCGGGTCGGGGACAGGGGCTCTCGAGCAGTACTTC.

The J gene is TRBJ2-5, the V gene TRBV2; 13 bases align to TRBD2. The end of the DNA aligns better with TRBJ2-7, so the J call may be wrong. Germline lookup yields CDR1 SNHLY and CDR2 FYNNEI. The CDR3 covers 16 residues. CDR3 coding DNA: TGTGCCAGCAGTGGGAGACTAGCGGGAGGACGGGACGAGCAGTACTTC. Translating gives CASSGRLAGGRDEQYF.

J is TRBJ2-7 and V is TRBV6-1; tentative D call: TRBD2 (5 bases). This CDR3 spans 15 amino acids. Deletions cut 4 bases from V and 0 bases from J, with 13 bases between. The germline gives CDR1 MNHNS, CDR2 SASEGT. The CDR3 nucleotides are TGTGCCAGCAGTGTTGGGGAGTTAAGCTCCTACGAGCAGTACTTC. It encodes CASSVGELSSYEQYF.

J is TRBJ2-1 and V is TRBV11-1, with D possibly being TRBD2 (6 bases). The germline V and J ends were trimmed by 8 bases and 5 bases, with 16 bases remaining between them. CDR3 size: 14 residues. Germline V gives CDR1 SGHAT, CDR2 FQDESV (reference sequence). CDR3 in amino acids: CASRSGRGNNEQFF. DNA for the CDR3: TGTGCCAGCCGCTCCGGGAGAGGGAACAATGAGCAGTTCTTC.

This chain joins TRBV4-2 and TRBJ2-3, with TRBD2 as a possible D gene (6 bases). V lost 4 bases and J 6 bases, leaving 17 bases between the germline ends. Per germline, CDR1 LGHNA and CDR2 YNFKEQ. This CDR3 spans 15 amino acids. CDR3 region: CASSPGTAQVDTQYF. The CDR3 region has the DNA TGTGCCAGCAGCCCGGGGACTGCCCAGGTGGATACGCAGTATTTT.

V gene TRBV29-1 combines with J gene TRBJ2-3; 12 bases align to TRBD2. V gave up 5 bases and J gave up 5 bases; unmatched junction bases: 20. The CDR3 runs 19 residues. Germline CDR1 reads SQVTM; CDR2 reads ANQGSEA. The CDR3, as DNA: TGCAGCGTTATCGGGCCTCTCCAGTCTAGCGGGAGGGCCGTAGATACGCAGTATTTT. Its translation: CSVIGPLQSSGRAVDTQYF.

This clonotype was detected only a few times. The rearrangement joins TRBV20-1 to TRBJ2-7; D ambiguous. This CDR3 has 16 residues. The ends were cut back, 0 bases at V and 0 bases at J, with 15 bases in the middle. The germline CDR1 and CDR2 sequences are DFQATT and SNEGSKA (reference sequence). CDR3 loop: CSARDRKHSSSYEQYF. The CDR3 bases are TGCAGTGCTAGAGATCGGAAGCACTCGAGCTCCTACGAGCAGTACTTC.

This clonotype was detected a few times. This chain uses TRBV30 with TRBJ2-1; D is uncertain. The CDR3 contains 12 residues. Per germline, CDR1 GTSNPN and CDR2 SVGIG (reference sequence). Between the trimmed V and J ends, which lost 0 bases and 10 bases, there was a span of 10 bases. CDR3 in amino acids: CAWSVHGVEQFF. The CDR3 nucleotides are TGTGCCTGGAGTGTACATGGGGTCGAGCAGTTCTTC.

The chain uses TRBV2 and TRBJ1-5; possibly TRBD1 for D (6 bases). The length of the CDR3 is 15 residues. V was pared by 7 bases and J by 5 bases, with 18 bases between. Germline CDR1 and CDR2: SNHLY and FYNNEI. The CDR3 DNA is TGTGCCAGCACCCCTCCGGGGGCTTCATATCAGCCCCAGCATTTT. This sequence encodes CASTPPGASYQPQHF.

The chain recombines TRBV5-1 with TRBJ2-7; D remains unclear. Germline V gives CDR1 SGHRS, CDR2 YFSETQ. The CDR3 is 16 amino acids. V dropped 3 bases and J dropped 0 bases, with 16 bases sitting between them. CDR3 sequence reads: CASSSGQSWVSYEQYF. As DNA, the CDR3 is TGCGCCAGCAGCTCGGGCCAAAGTTGGGTCTCCTACGAGCAGTACTTC.

The chain carries TRBV5-1 and TRBJ2-5, with 9 bases fitting TRBD1. CDR3 length: 13 residues. CDR1 SGHRS and CDR2 YFSETQ come from the germline V gene. The J segment lost 6 bases and the V segment lost 3 bases, leaving 3 bases of the junction unmatched. The DNA for the CDR3 is TGCGCCAGCAGCTGGGACAGGGTCAAGACCCAGTACTTC. The encoded protein is CASSWDRVKTQYF.

The chain uses TRBV20-1 and TRBJ1-1, with D possibly being TRBD1 (5 bases). The V gene lost 3 bases and the J gene lost 8 bases, with 28 bases spanning the gap. This CDR3 comprises 17 residues. The germline gives CDR1 DFQATT, CDR2 SNEGSKA (reference sequence). The CDR3 loop reads CSASPGAQGHPRAEAFF. The CDR3 DNA follows: TGCAGTGCTAGTCCCGGGGCCCAAGGACATCCCCGTGCGGAAGCTTTCTTT.

This clonotype was observed a handful of times. The chain has TRBV29-1 and TRBJ2-5; TRBD1 aligns across 8 bases. Trimming removed 7 bases from V and 5 bases from J; junction bases left unmatched: 6. The CDR3 is made up of 12 amino acids. Germline assignment: CDR1 SQVTM and CDR2 ANQGSEA. The CDR3 DNA reads TGCAGCGCCCGGACAGGGAAGGAGACCCAGTACTTC. Its translation: CSARTGKETQYF. The entire variable domain, with the rest obtained from reference TRBV29-1 and TRBJ2-5, is as follows: SAVISQKPSRDICQRGTSLTIQCQVDSQVTMMFWYRQQPGQSLTLIATANQGSEATYESGFVIDKFPISRPNLTFSTLTVSNMSPEDSSIYLCSARTGKETQYFGPGTRLLVL.

This clonotype is a singleton in its sample. This chain uses TRBV3-1 with TRBJ1-6; 12 nucleotides agree with TRBD1. The CDR3 contains 15 residues. CDR1 and CDR2 from the germline V gene are LGHDT and YNNKEL (reference sequence). After removal of 0 bases from V and 11 bases from J, the junction contained 2 bases not matched to a gene. CDR3 amino acids: CASSQEGTGGPPLHF. The CDR3 DNA reads as TGTGCCAGCAGCCAAGAGGGGACAGGGGGCCCACCCCTCCACTTT.

The V and J genes are TRBV6-1 and TRBJ2-5; D is uncertain. Germline loops: CDR1 MNHNS, CDR2 SASEGT. The CDR3 covers 14 residues. V lost 7 bases and J lost 2, with 14 bases in between. This CDR3 is CASKIPGKQETQYF. The DNA of the CDR3 is TGTGCCAGCAAAATTCCGGGCAAACAAGAGACCCAGTACTTC.

Regarding this clonotype: The conserved phenylalanine or tryptophan normally closing the CDR3 is absent here, so this likely arose from a read error. The genes are TRBV13 and TRBJ2-7; D might be TRBD2 (6 bases). The germline CDR1 and CDR2 sequences are PRHDT and FYEKMQ (reference sequence). V was cut by 0 bases and J by 6 bases, with 12 bases left in between. There are 14 residues in the CDR3. The CDR3 DNA sequence: TGTGCCAGCAGCTTAGGGCTAGCGCCCCTCGAGCAGTACTGC. Translation: CASSLGLAPLEQYC.

The CDR3: CASRRDSPTQYF. CDR3 nucleotide sequence: TGTGCCAGCAGGCGGGACTCACCTACGCAGTATTTT. The chain carries TRBV7-2 and TRBJ2-3; tentatively, D is TRBD2 (6 bases). With 6 bases removed from V and 8 bases from J, the gap between germline ends came to 12 bases. The V gene's germline CDR1 is SGHTA and CDR2 FQGNSA. This CDR3 region has 12 residues.

V gene TRBV4-1 combines with J gene TRBJ1-4; D is possibly TRBD1 (5 bases). The V gene's germline CDR1 is MGHRA and CDR2 YSYEKL. The CDR3 contains 15 residues. V lost 1 base and J lost 7, with 13 bases in between. The CDR3 DNA sequence: TGCGCCAGCAGCCAAGCCCTACAGGCCCTTGAAAAACTGTTTTTT. This translates into CASSQALQALEKLFF.